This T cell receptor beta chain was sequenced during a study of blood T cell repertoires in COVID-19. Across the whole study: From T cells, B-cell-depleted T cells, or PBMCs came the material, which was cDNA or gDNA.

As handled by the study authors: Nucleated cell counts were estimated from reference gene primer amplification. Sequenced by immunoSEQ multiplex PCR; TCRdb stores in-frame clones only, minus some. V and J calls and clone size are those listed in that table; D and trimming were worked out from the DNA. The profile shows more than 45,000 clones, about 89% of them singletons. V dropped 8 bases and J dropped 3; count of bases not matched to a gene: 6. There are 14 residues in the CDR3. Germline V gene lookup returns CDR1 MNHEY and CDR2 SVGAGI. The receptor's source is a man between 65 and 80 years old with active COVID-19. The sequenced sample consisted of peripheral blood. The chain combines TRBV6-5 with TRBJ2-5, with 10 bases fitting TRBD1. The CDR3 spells CASHLDRGKETQYF. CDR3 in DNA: TGTGCCAGCCACCTGGACAGGGGGAAAGAGACCCAGTACTTC.